The next 8 T cell receptor beta chains were all read from a single sample in a study of shared clonotypes between healthy human individuals. Assay used: immunoSEQ multiplex PCR; TCRdb lists only in-frame clones, some missing. The sample contains millions of clones, 85% to 95% of which appear only once. Only CD45RO-negative cells positively selected for CCR7 counted as naive CD8 cells, so terminally differentiated effector memory CD45RA+ cells were excluded. Material for sequencing was naive CD8+ T cells from PBMCs. The receptors shown here come from a man younger than 30 in good health. Some clones in this sample may be carry-over from other donors' samples.

The V gene is TRBV10-3, the J gene TRBJ2-2, with TRBD1 identical over 7 bases. Germline-derived CDR1 and CDR2 are ENHRY and SYGVKD. V lost 10 bases, J lost 6 bases, and 11 bases stayed unmatched. CDR3 size: 14 residues. The chain's CDR3 is CATLGETGAGELFF. CDR3 sequence (DNA): TGTGCCACCCTGGGAGAAACAGGGGCCGGGGAGCTGTTTTTT.

The chain combines TRBV28 with TRBJ2-7; D is perhaps TRBD1 (6 bases). CDR1 and CDR2 from the germline V gene are MDHEN and SYDVKM. The CDR3 has 14 amino acids. Trimming removed 6 bases from V and 4 bases from J, with 16 bases in between. CDR3 residues: CASRQGLLGYEQYF. CDR3 DNA: TGTGCCAGCAGGCAGGGGTTATTGGGGTACGAGCAGTACTTC.

V is TRBV11-2 and J is TRBJ1-1; unclear D gene. CDR3 size: 16 residues. V dropped 2 bases and J dropped 1 base, with 14 bases sitting between them. Germline V CDR1 and CDR2: SGHAT, FQNNGV. In DNA, the CDR3 is TGTGCCAGCAGCTTAAATGGTGCGCTATCGAACACTGAAGCTTTCTTT. It translates to CASSLNGALSNTEAFF. Full variable domain (missing parts from reference TRBV11-2 and TRBJ1-1): EAGVAQSPRYKIIEKRQSVAFWCNPISGHATLYWYQQILGQGPKLLIQFQNNGVVDDSQLPKDRFSAERLKGVDSTLKIQPAKLEDSAVYLCASSLNGALSNTEAFFGQGTRLTVV.

This chain uses TRBV28 with TRBJ2-7; 10 bases are a match to TRBD2. Germline CDR1 MDHEN, CDR2 SYDVKM. This CDR3 is built from 15 residues. V trimming: 4 bases; J trimming: 2 bases; junction bases outside the gene matches: 5. CDR3 amino acids: CASSWTSGLTYEQYF. Written as DNA, the CDR3 is TGTGCCAGCAGTTGGACTAGCGGACTAACCTACGAGCAGTACTTC.

This clone was counted once. This chain uses TRBV4-1 with TRBJ2-5; 10 positions agree with TRBD2. V lost 6 bases to trimming and J lost 2 bases; unmatched junction nucleotides: 6. The CDR3 covers 15 residues. The V gene's germline CDR1 is MGHRA and CDR2 YSYEKL. CDR3 amino acids: CASRKREGLQETQYF. In nucleotides, the CDR3 is TGCGCCAGCAGAAAGCGGGAGGGGTTACAAGAGACCCAGTACTTC.

DNA of the CDR3: TGTGCCAGCAGCGTATCCGGCGGACACAATTACGAGCAGTACTTC. It translates to CASSVSGGHNYEQYF. The rearrangement links TRBV9 to TRBJ2-7, with a weak D call TRBD1 (5 bases). Germline V CDR1 and CDR2: SGDLS, YYNGEE. The CDR3 sequence is 15 residues long. Trimming took off 1 base at V and 4 bases at J, with 15 bases between the two ends. Variable domain in full (rest from reference TRBV9 and TRBJ2-7): DSGVTQTPKHLITATGQRVTLRCSPRSGDLSVYWYQQSLDQGLQFLIQYYNGEERAKGNILERFSAQQFPDLHSELNLSSLELGDSALYFCASSVSGGHNYEQYFGPGTRLTVT.

The chain's CDR3 is CSVDDRGYTF. The DNA of the CDR3 is TGCAGCGTCGATGATAGGGGCTACACCTTC. The gene calls are TRBV29-1 and TRBJ1-2, with D uncertain. Trimming removed 6 bases at V and 8 bases at J, with 10 bases between. Germline V gene sequence: CDR1 SQVTM, CDR2 ANQGSEA. The CDR3 is 10 residues long. The full variable domain, with the rest looked up from reference TRBV29-1 and TRBJ1-2, is SAVISQKPSRDICQRGTSLTIQCQVDSQVTMMFWYRQQPGQSLTLIATANQGSEATYESGFVIDKFPISRPNLTFSTLTVSNMSPEDSSIYLCSVDDRGYTFGSGTRLTVV.

This clone was detected only once. This chain links TRBV7-2 with TRBJ2-3; 9 bases are a match to TRBD2. The CDR3 is 16 amino acids. Germline V lookup: CDR1 SGHTA, CDR2 FQGNSA. After removal of 6 bases from V and 4 bases from J, the junction contained 11 bases not matched to a gene. CDR3 protein: CASSRGGRAMADTQYF. In DNA, the CDR3 is TGTGCCAGCAGTCGGGGCGGGAGGGCCATGGCAGATACGCAGTATTTT.